Reported below is one TCR beta chain. These data belong to a study of blood T cell repertoires in COVID-19. Study background: Sites across the United States, Italy and Spain contributed samples from acute and convalescent COVID-19.

Clones were sequenced by immunoSEQ multiplex PCR, and TCRdb holds only the in-frame ones, with some missing. Here the sample spans 70,000 to 100,000 clones, almost 90% being singletons. Trimming removed 6 bases at V and 0 bases at J, with 15 bases between. The CDR3 contains 15 residues. Germline V lookup: CDR1 SGDLS, CDR2 YYNGEE. Source material: peripheral blood. The chain couples TRBV9 to TRBJ1-1; D is perhaps TRBD1 (5 bases). The clonotype was recovered from a woman older than 75 with active or convalescent COVID-19. The DNA for the CDR3 is TGTGCCAGCAAACCGTCAGGGAACGTGAACACTGAAGCTTTCTTT. As protein: CASKPSGNVNTEAFF. Together with reference TRBV9 and TRBJ1-1, the CDR3 gives the full variable domain: DSGVTQTPKHLITATGQRVTLRCSPRSGDLSVYWYQQSLDQGLQFLIQYYNGEERAKGNILERFSAQQFPDLHSELNLSSLELGDSALYFCASKPSGNVNTEAFFGQGTRLTVV.